The rows below give T cell receptor beta chains drawn from one sample of a study of shared clonotypes between healthy human individuals. TCRdb keeps only in-frame clones here, not all; method: immunoSEQ multiplex PCR. The table has roughly 2.2 million clones, less than 95% seen once. Material for sequencing was naive CD4+ T cells from PBMCs. These receptors originate from a man aged 18-30 years in good health. Some clones in this sample may be carry-over from other donors' samples. CDR3s include the opening cysteine and the closing phenylalanine or tryptophan.

v_gene	j_gene	CDR3aa
TRBV5-1	TRBJ2-5	CASSLPGNQETQYF
TRBV5-4	TRBJ1-1	CASSWGGGNTEAFF
TRBV10-3	TRBJ1-2	CAISEARREGDYGYTF
TRBV19	TRBJ2-7	CASSTVGQGYAYEQYF
TRBV28	TRBJ1-5	CASTPFGGEYSNQPQHF
TRBV6-5	TRBJ2-3	CASSYSGGLGTDTQYF
TRBV6-5	TRBJ2-7	CASSYSRGPYEQYF
TRBV29-1	TRBJ2-2	CSVQLRAAGNTGELFF
TRBV6-6	TRBJ1-4	CASSYSILEKLFF
TRBV5-1	TRBJ2-3	CASSNLRVTDTQYF
TRBV28	TRBJ1-2	CASSPRALFYGYTF
TRBV7-9	TRBJ1-1	CASSSWGQTDTEAFF
TRBV5-4	TRBJ2-5	CASSLATGGTETQYF
TRBV29-1	TRBJ1-3	CSVEAQAGNTIYF
TRBV2	TRBJ2-7	CASSEGPHEQYF
TRBV27	TRBJ1-5	CASGLQPPLQGSNQPQHF
TRBV5-1	TRBJ2-1	CASSRSGSSYNEQFF
TRBV6-6	TRBJ2-7	CASNRLAGDVEQYF
TRBV7-2	TRBJ1-1	CASSFHREPSEAFF
TRBV9	TRBJ2-4	CASSVVGDRRAKNIQYF
TRBV4-1	TRBJ2-1	CASSLRTSGDDEQFF
TRBV10-3	TRBJ2-5	CAISDGTIVETQYF
TRBV12-2	TRBJ2-7	CASRLARADYEQYF
TRBV7-9	TRBJ2-2	CASSFLTRLFF
TRBV28	TRBJ1-1	CASSPLSRNTEAFF
TRBV29-1	TRBJ1-2	CSVHRDRSYGYTF
TRBV5-4	TRBJ2-6	CASSGYAGANVLTF
TRBV10-1	TRBJ2-3	CASSARTGRPAGDTQYF
TRBV4-3	TRBJ2-3	CASSQVLTGGAGDTQYF
TRBV30	TRBJ2-3	CAWTQGAVIDTQYF
TRBV27	TRBJ1-2	CASKSLSVDGYTF
TRBV29-1	TRBJ2-7	CSVDSGREQYF
TRBV27	TRBJ1-2	CASSLYPRQGGVGYTF
TRBV5-1	TRBJ2-1	CASSPGPSGVSSYNEQFF
TRBV5-1	TRBJ2-5	CASSRGLAGSETQYF
TRBV29-1	TRBJ1-4	CSVRRGSQGATNEKLFF
TRBV28	TRBJ2-1	CASPPSGRAPSNEQFF
TRBV18	TRBJ2-5	CASSPPASGRAGETQYF
TRBV7-3	TRBJ2-2	CASSLMAGGASYGELFF
TRBV6-1	TRBJ2-7	CASSEGTGNSYEQYF
TRBV7-2	TRBJ2-7	CASSLEGADEQYF
TRBV19	TRBJ1-1	CASSPFGTLNTEAFF
TRBV11-2	TRBJ1-2	CASSLDLFRDNSNYGYTF
TRBV28	TRBJ2-1	CASTSTGGYYNEQFF
TRBV28	TRBJ1-1	CASRTGTAKNTEAFF
TRBV28	TRBJ1-3	CASSLSGTMRNTIYF
TRBV30	TRBJ2-7	CAWSVVGDTYEQYF
TRBV27	TRBJ2-5	CASSLLPGLAGGQETQYF
TRBV5-1	TRBJ2-5	CASSLGPEQVQTQYF
TRBV2	TRBJ2-3	CAGNRGIADTQYF
TRBV7-2	TRBJ2-7	CASSLDYPYEQYF
TRBV5-1	TRBJ1-3	CASSFQGVSSGNTIYF
TRBV5-4	TRBJ2-2	CASSLKTGGAQNTGELFF
TRBV18	TRBJ1-2	CASSPPGQSYGYTF
TRBV14	TRBJ2-6	CASSQVSGANVLTF
TRBV7-9	TRBJ1-1	CASSLGRARRLNTEAFF
TRBV5-1	TRBJ1-2	CASSPASVGYGYTF
TRBV5-6	TRBJ1-2	CASSLDRGESGYTF
TRBV5-6	TRBJ1-4	CASSSLGGTNEKLFF